Following are 6 T cell receptor beta chains from one sample sequenced in a study of monozygotic twins with inflammatory bowel disease. TCRdb reprocessed the 5' RACE reads and keeps a single row for each CDR3 protein, giving no DNA. This sample contains some 130,000 distinct CDR3 sequences. Material for sequencing was blood. All receptors derive from a human donor with ulcerative colitis or Crohn's disease, or a healthy co-twin of an affected twin (not recorded which).

The chain is built from TRBV5-1 and TRBJ2-3. Per the germline V gene, CDR1 is SGHRS and CDR2 is YFSETQ. The CDR3 runs to 15 residues. CDR3 loop: CASSWAPSGGDTQYF.

The V call is TRBV11-2, the J call TRBJ2-2; TCRdb gives TRBD2 as the D gene, but with no DNA this cannot be confirmed. The length of the CDR3 is 15 residues. Germline V gives CDR1 SGHAT, CDR2 FQNNGV. The chain's CDR3 is CASSLAVLSTGELFF. The complete variable domain, with remaining parts taken from reference TRBV11-2 and TRBJ2-2, reads EAGVAQSPRYKIIEKRQSVAFWCNPISGHATLYWYQQILGQGPKLLIQFQNNGVVDDSQLPKDRFSAERLKGVDSTLKIQPAKLEDSAVYLCASSLAVLSTGELFFGEGSRLTVL.

The chain has TRBV7-9 and TRBJ1-1; TCRdb indicates TRBD1, and absent DNA this call remains unverified. This CDR3 is built from 14 residues. Germline V CDR1 and CDR2: SEHNR, FQNEAQ (reference sequence). CDR3 in amino acids: CASSSLGRNTDAFF. Together with reference TRBV7-9 and TRBJ1-1, the CDR3 gives the full variable domain: DTGVSQNPRHKITKRGQNVTFRCDPISEHNRLYWYRQTLGQGPEFLTYFQNEAQLEKSRLLSDRFSAERPKGSFSTLEIQRTEQGDSAMYLCASSSLGRNTDAFFGQGTRLTVV.

The chain combines TRBV12-3 or TRBV12-4 with TRBJ2-6. The CDR3 length is 19 residues. CDR3: CASSSIGRQAPPWANVLTF.

This chain uses TRBV27 with TRBJ2-5; TCRdb's assignment of TRBD1 cannot be checked, as there is no DNA. Germline CDR1 reads MNHEY; CDR2 reads SMNVEV (reference sequence). The length of the CDR3 is 14 residues. The CDR3 sequence: CASRPGTVQETQYF.

The rearrangement uses TRBV28 and TRBJ1-5; TCRdb returns TRBD1, unconfirmable since there is no DNA. The CDR3 is made up of 17 amino acids. In germline, CDR1 is MDHEN, CDR2 SYDVKM. The CDR3 sequence: CASSLLRGQGFPQPQHF. Using reference TRBV28 and TRBJ1-5 for the parts outside the CDR3, the full variable domain is DVKVTQSSRYLVKRTGEKVFLECVQDMDHENMFWYRQDPGLGLRLIYFSYDVKMKEKGDIPEGYSVSREKKERFSLILESASTNQTSMYLCASSLLRGQGFPQPQHFGDGTRLSIL.